This T cell receptor beta chain came from a study of T cell repertoires and HLA-DP antigens. General observations from the study: Against one allele, clones undetected before culture averaged approximately 36%; against the other, roughly 51%.

CD4+ T cells, purified by negative selection, averaged approximately 98% purity. Regarding this clone: Its antigen remains unknown.

Assay: immunoSEQ multiplex PCR; the TCRdb copy retains only in-frame clones and omits some. The table shows around 90,000 clones, with roughly 86% occurring only once. Source material: CD4+ T cells from PBMCs. The clonotype comes from a man between 50 and 59 years old in good health and CMV-seronegative.

The chain's CDR3 is CASSLQPALNYGYTF. In DNA, the CDR3 is TGCGCCAGCAGCCTACAACCCGCGCTTAACTATGGCTACACCTTC. This rearrangement joins TRBV4-1 to TRBJ1-2; no firm D call. Trimming removed 4 bases at V and 1 base at J, with 13 bases between. The CDR3 contains 15 residues. CDR1 is MGHRA and CDR2 is YSYEKL in the germline V gene.